This TCR beta chain was sequenced in a study of Graves' ophthalmopathy and Graves' hyperthyroidism. Serum thyroxine and TRAb, along with clinical symptoms, thyroid ultrasound and orbital computed tomography, were what diagnosis relied on. The CDR3 covers 15 residues. Losses at the gene ends were 4 bases for V and 2 bases for J; bases not matched to a gene: 8. The germline CDR1 and CDR2 sequences are LGHDT and YNNKEL (reference sequence). RNA transcripts provided the template for amplifying TCR beta CDR3 regions. The first-round RT-PCR employed HTBI primers together with the Qiagen OneStep RT-PCR kit. A multiplex PCR was then performed as the second round. TCRdb passed the multiplex PCR reads through MiXCR, listing each CDR3 protein once. The sample gives hundreds of thousands of distinct CDR3 sequences, about a fifth of which show up once; roughly 6.9% is in the top ten.

This TCR was sampled from a woman aged 18-35 years with stable Graves' hyperthyroidism. Some clones in this sample may be carry-over from other donors' samples. The chain couples TRBV3-1 to TRBJ2-7; 7 bases match TRBD1. The sample taken for sequencing was peripheral blood. The CDR3 nucleotides read TGTGCCAGCAGCCCCACCGGGACAGACGCCTACGAGCAGTACTTC. It is translated as CASSPTGTDAYEQYF.